A selection of T cell receptor beta chains follows, all from one sample in a study of radiation and T cells in renal cell carcinoma. Some clones are missing from TCRdb's copy, which holds only in-frame ones; the method was immunoSEQ multiplex PCR. In the table there are 150,000 or so clones, roughly 90% of which are singletons. The material sequenced was blood, taken from a patient whose treatment included radiotherapy and nephrectomy. The receptors stem from a woman in her fifties or sixties with renal cell carcinoma. The CDR3 runs from the conserved cysteine through the conserved F or W. D genes are given only for firm matches. Not all rows give a size; the values are once, few, many and, for expanded clones, a class.

size: .; length: 16; V: TRBV5-1; J: TRBJ2-3; D: .; DNA: TGCGCCAGCAGCTGGGACGGGGCCTCTAGCACAGATACGCAGTATTTT; CDR3: CASSWDGASSTDTQYF
size: once; length: 13; V: TRBV6-1; J: TRBJ1-4; D: .; DNA: TGTGCCAGCGGGGGGAGGGGGAACGAAAAACTGTTTTTT; CDR3: CASGGRGNEKLFF
size: .; length: 16; V: TRBV25-1; J: TRBJ1-2; D: TRBD1; DNA: TGTGCCAGCAGTGATACACGGACAGGGGCCGTATATGGCTACACCTTC; CDR3: CASSDTRTGAVYGYTF
size: .; length: 13; V: TRBV4-1; J: TRBJ2-1; D: TRBD1; DNA: TGCGCCAGCAGCCAGGACAGGGGCCATGAGCAGTTCTTC; CDR3: CASSQDRGHEQFF
size: few; length: 13; V: TRBV5-1; J: TRBJ1-1; D: .; DNA: TGCGCCAGCAGCTTGGTTCGGGAGACTGAAGCTTTCTTT; CDR3: CASSLVRETEAFF
size: .; length: 14; V: TRBV12-5; J: TRBJ2-7; D: TRBD1; DNA: TGTGCTAGTGGCCCTGGACAGGGTTCCAACGAGCAGTACTTC; CDR3: CASGPGQGSNEQYF
size: few; length: 17; V: TRBV7-3; J: TRBJ2-5; D: .; DNA: TGTGCCAGCAGCTTAACTTCTGCGGCGGGGATCCAAGAGACCCAGTACTTC; CDR3: CASSLTSAAGIQETQYF
size: .; length: 15; V: TRBV2; J: TRBJ2-7; D: .; DNA: TGTGCCAGCAGCCTTGACAGTGTGAGCTCCTACGAGCAGTACTTC; CDR3: CASSLDSVSSYEQYF
size: once; length: 16; V: TRBV5-1; J: TRBJ2-7; D: TRBD2; DNA: TGCGCCAGCAGCTTGATCAGTAGCGGGGGATCCAACGAGCAGTACTTC; CDR3: CASSLISSGGSNEQYF
size: .; length: 14; V: TRBV4-1; J: TRBJ1-3; D: .; DNA: TGCGCCAGCAGCCAAACCTTCGCTGGAAACACCATATATTTT; CDR3: CASSQTFAGNTIYF
size: few; length: 16; V: TRBV15; J: TRBJ2-2; D: TRBD1; DNA: TGTGCCACCAGCAGACCGGGACAGGGTTCCCCCGGGGAGCTGTTTTTT; CDR3: CATSRPGQGSPGELFF
size: .; length: 14; V: TRBV6-1; J: TRBJ1-6; D: TRBD1; DNA: TGTGCCAGCAGCCCAGGACAGGATGAATCACCCCTCCACTTT; CDR3: CASSPGQDESPLHF
size: .; length: 13; V: TRBV6-6; J: TRBJ1-5; D: .; DNA: TGTGCCAGCAAAAGGCAGCCAGATCAGCCCCAGCATTTT; CDR3: CASKRQPDQPQHF
size: .; length: 15; V: TRBV15; J: TRBJ1-4; D: TRBD1; DNA: TGTGCCACCAGCAGGAACAGGGGGCGCGGAGAAAAACTGTTTTTT; CDR3: CATSRNRGRGEKLFF
size: .; length: 17; V: TRBV7-6; J: TRBJ2-1; D: TRBD2; DNA: TGTGCCAGCAGCCGTACTAGCGGCCCAATCACCTACAATGAGCAGTTCTTC; CDR3: CASSRTSGPITYNEQFF
size: .; length: 14; V: TRBV15; J: TRBJ1-4; D: .; DNA: TGTGCCACCACTTGGGGGGCAACTAATGAAAAACTGTTTTTT; CDR3: CATTWGATNEKLFF
size: .; length: 14; V: TRBV15; J: TRBJ1-5; D: .; DNA: TGTGCCACCAGCAGAGCCGTACAAAATCAGCCCCAGCATTTT; CDR3: CATSRAVQNQPQHF
size: .; length: 14; V: TRBV2; J: TRBJ1-5; D: .; DNA: TGTGCCAGCAGTGAGTTAAGTAGCAATCAGCCCCAGCATTTT; CDR3: CASSELSSNQPQHF
size: .; length: 16; V: TRBV6-6; J: TRBJ2-7; D: .; DNA: TGTGCCAGCAGTTACCCCTTTGAGGGCGTGCCCTACGAGCAGTACTTC; CDR3: CASSYPFEGVPYEQYF
size: .; length: 16; V: TRBV5-3; J: TRBJ2-3; D: TRBD1; DNA: TGTGCCAGAAGCTTACCTAGGACAGGCGGCACAGATACGCAGTATTTT; CDR3: CARSLPRTGGTDTQYF
size: few; length: 14; V: TRBV6-5; J: TRBJ2-1; D: .; DNA: TGTGCCAGCAGTTACGGGGGTGGTAGGGATGAGCAGTTCTTC; CDR3: CASSYGGGRDEQFF
size: .; length: 14; V: TRBV6-1; J: TRBJ1-5; D: .; DNA: TGTGCCAGCAGTGAGGGGATTCTTGGACAGCCCCAGCATTTT; CDR3: CASSEGILGQPQHF
size: .; length: 13; V: TRBV6-6; J: TRBJ1-1; D: TRBD1; DNA: TGTGCCAGCAGCTCACACGTGGGACAGGCTGCTTTCTTT; CDR3: CASSSHVGQAAFF
size: .; length: 16; V: TRBV30; J: TRBJ2-7; D: TRBD2; DNA: TGTGCCTGGAGTGTTGATGGGGCTAGCGGGGTTTACGAGCAGTACTTC; CDR3: CAWSVDGASGVYEQYF
size: .; length: 15; V: TRBV15; J: TRBJ2-5; D: .; DNA: TGTGCCACCAGCAGAGCGACGGAGATCCAAGAGACCCAGTACTTC; CDR3: CATSRATEIQETQYF
size: few; length: 13; V: TRBV6-1; J: TRBJ1-5; D: TRBD1; DNA: TGTGCCAGCAGTGCGACAGGGTCTCGGCCCCAGCATTTT; CDR3: CASSATGSRPQHF
size: .; length: 15; V: TRBV2; J: TRBJ1-5; D: .; DNA: TGTGCCAGCAGTGACGGGCAGGGGCGTTTTCAGCCCCAGCATTTT; CDR3: CASSDGQGRFQPQHF
size: .; length: 14; V: TRBV4-1; J: TRBJ1-2; D: TRBD1; DNA: TGCGCCAGCAGCCCTGTAGGGACAGGGGGCGGCTACACCTTC; CDR3: CASSPVGTGGGYTF
size: .; length: 15; V: TRBV4-1; J: TRBJ1-5; D: .; DNA: TGCGCCAGCAGCCAAGATGCGGTAAACACTCAGCCCCAGCATTTT; CDR3: CASSQDAVNTQPQHF
size: .; length: 15; V: TRBV7-9; J: TRBJ2-1; D: .; DNA: TGTGCCAGCAGCTTGACGGAAAGCTCCTACAATGAGCAGTTCTTC; CDR3: CASSLTESSYNEQFF
size: .; length: 11; V: TRBV5-4; J: TRBJ2-7; D: .; DNA: TGTGCCAGCAGCTTGAGTAACGAGCAGTACTTC; CDR3: CASSLSNEQYF
size: .; length: 14; V: TRBV5-1; J: TRBJ1-1; D: .; DNA: TGCGCCAGCAGCTTGTCGTCGAGCCACACTGAAGCTTTCTTT; CDR3: CASSLSSSHTEAFF
size: .; length: 14; V: TRBV6-5; J: TRBJ2-5; D: TRBD1; DNA: TGTGCCAGCAGTTACCGGGACAGCCAAGAGACCCAGTACTTC; CDR3: CASSYRDSQETQYF
size: .; length: 14; V: TRBV9; J: TRBJ2-3; D: .; DNA: TGTGCCAGCAGCGTAGACGACTTCACAGATACGCAGTATTTT; CDR3: CASSVDDFTDTQYF
size: .; length: 15; V: TRBV29-1; J: TRBJ2-3; D: TRBD2; DNA: TGCAGCGTTCTCCGGACTTCGGGGGGGGCAGATACGCAGTATTTT; CDR3: CSVLRTSGGADTQYF
size: .; length: 17; V: TRBV19; J: TRBJ1-5; D: TRBD1; DNA: TGTGCCAGTAGTACTCCTACAGGGGACGATAGCAATCAGCCCCAGCATTTT; CDR3: CASSTPTGDDSNQPQHF
size: .; length: 15; V: TRBV10-3; J: TRBJ1-6; D: .; DNA: TGTGCCATCAGTGAGTCGAACAGCCAGAATTCACCCCTCCACTTT; CDR3: CAISESNSQNSPLHF
size: .; length: 14; V: TRBV19; J: TRBJ1-4; D: .; DNA: TGTGCCAGTACCCGAGGACCGGCTAATGAAAAACTGTTTTTT; CDR3: CASTRGPANEKLFF
size: .; length: 18; V: TRBV11-2; J: TRBJ2-7; D: .; DNA: TGTGCCAGCAGCTTAGAACCCGGGCGGACAGTTTACAGCTACGAGCAGTACTTC; CDR3: CASSLEPGRTVYSYEQYF
size: .; length: 17; V: TRBV28; J: TRBJ2-3; D: TRBD2; DNA: TGTGCCAGCAGCCTGGGCCGACTAGCGGGGGGCACAGATACGCAGTATTTT; CDR3: CASSLGRLAGGTDTQYF
size: .; length: 15; V: TRBV7-8; J: TRBJ1-2; D: TRBD1; DNA: TGTGCCAGCAGCTTGGGTGTAGGGGGCCCCTATGGCTACACCTTC; CDR3: CASSLGVGGPYGYTF
size: .; length: 18; V: TRBV4-1; J: TRBJ2-7; D: .; DNA: TGCGCCAGCAGCCAAGACAGGCTCTCTCCTTCAACTCTCTACGAGCAGTACTTC; CDR3: CASSQDRLSPSTLYEQYF
size: .; length: 13; V: TRBV5-4; J: TRBJ2-3; D: .; DNA: TGTGCCAGCAGCTTGGGGCGGGAAGATACGCAGTATTTT; CDR3: CASSLGREDTQYF
size: .; length: 15; V: TRBV7-7; J: TRBJ2-2; D: .; DNA: TGTGCTAGCAGCCCGATGGAGGGGGTCACCGGGGAGCTGTTTTTT; CDR3: CASSPMEGVTGELFF
size: .; length: 14; V: TRBV5-1; J: TRBJ2-2; D: .; DNA: TGCGCCAGCAGAATTGGACAGATCACCGGGGAGCTGTTTTTT; CDR3: CASRIGQITGELFF
size: .; length: 15; V: TRBV6-5; J: TRBJ1-2; D: .; DNA: TGTGCCAGCAGTTACTCGGCCCGCACGGTAAATGGCTACACCTTC; CDR3: CASSYSARTVNGYTF
size: .; length: 16; V: TRBV7-2; J: TRBJ1-1; D: TRBD1; DNA: TGTGCCAGCAGCCCCAACAGGGGGATAGGGAACACTGAAGCTTTCTTT; CDR3: CASSPNRGIGNTEAFF
size: .; length: 14; V: TRBV19; J: TRBJ1-2; D: .; DNA: TGTGCCAGTAGTTACCTAGGGGCTACCTATGGCTACACCTTC; CDR3: CASSYLGATYGYTF
size: .; length: 15; V: TRBV6-6; J: TRBJ1-3; D: TRBD1; DNA: TGTGCCAGCAGCCAGGGGGGGCCTCCAGGAAACACCATATATTTT; CDR3: CASSQGGPPGNTIYF
size: .; length: 14; V: TRBV19; J: TRBJ1-4; D: .; DNA: TGTGCCAGTACTTTTAGGGCAGGGGATGAAAAACTGTTTTTT; CDR3: CASTFRAGDEKLFF
size: .; length: 15; V: TRBV11-2; J: TRBJ2-7; D: TRBD1; DNA: TGTGCCAGCAGCCAAGACAGGGGGCGGATCGACGAGCAGTACTTC; CDR3: CASSQDRGRIDEQYF
size: .; length: 13; V: TRBV5-1; J: TRBJ1-5; D: .; DNA: TGCGCCAGCAGGACAGATAGCAATCAGCCCCAGCATTTT; CDR3: CASRTDSNQPQHF
size: once; length: 12; V: TRBV7-9; J: TRBJ2-7; D: .; DNA: TGTGCCAGCAGCTTAGAGCTTTACGAGCAGTACTTC; CDR3: CASSLELYEQYF
size: .; length: 14; V: TRBV2; J: TRBJ2-7; D: TRBD2; DNA: TGTGCCAGATCTCGAGCGGGGCAGGGCTACGAGCAGTACTTC; CDR3: CARSRAGQGYEQYF
size: .; length: 15; V: TRBV5-6; J: TRBJ2-1; D: TRBD2; DNA: TGTGCCAGCAGCTCTAGCGGGGGCCCTTACAATGAGCAGTTCTTC; CDR3: CASSSSGGPYNEQFF
size: .; length: 15; V: TRBV5-3; J: TRBJ2-2; D: .; DNA: TGTGCCAGAAGCTTGGACCCCACGAACACCGGGGAGCTGTTTTTT; CDR3: CARSLDPTNTGELFF
size: .; length: 15; V: TRBV6-1; J: TRBJ2-1; D: TRBD2; DNA: TGTGCCAGCAGTAGGACTAGCGGGGGGGCGGGTGAGCAGTTCTTC; CDR3: CASSRTSGGAGEQFF